Listed below are T cell receptor beta chains from one sample, sequenced in a study of T-cell memory formation after mild COVID-19. TCRdb reanalysed the 5' RACE reads using MiXCR and keeps one entry per CDR3 protein. Of tens of thousands of distinct CDR3 sequences listed, 7.3% are singletons. Material: PBMCs or a T cell subset sorted from them (not recorded which). These receptor sequences come from a man aged 18 to 29 who had mild COVID-19 (a few samples of this study predate the infection). Cell type and time point are not known. The CDR3 runs from the conserved cysteine through the conserved F or W. D genes are given only for firm matches. Clone size is stated in some rows and not others, as once, few, many or a class when expanded.

d_call	v_call	clone_size	j_call	cdr3_nt	cdr3_aa
TRBD1	TRBV4-1	many	TRBJ2-5	TGCGCCAGCAGCCTGTCCTCTCCGGGACAGCCCCAAGAGACCCAGTACTTC	CASSLSSPGQPQETQYF
NA	TRBV14	NA	TRBJ1-1	TGTGCCAGCAGCCAAGGGGGCACTGAAGCTTTCTTT	CASSQGGTEAFF
NA	TRBV20-1	NA	TRBJ2-3	TGCAGTGCTAGCGGCGTAGATACGCAGTATTTT	CSASGVDTQYF
NA	TRBV7-2	many	TRBJ2-5	TGTGCCAGCAGCTCAAGGGGGGGACAGGCGGCGACCCAGTACTTC	CASSSRGGQAATQYF
NA	TRBV2	NA	TRBJ1-2	TGTGCCAGCGCGGGATGGGGGACGTTTAAATATGGCTACACCTTC	CASAGWGTFKYGYTF
TRBD1	TRBV7-2	NA	TRBJ2-3	TGTGCCAGCAGCTTAGTTCGGACAGGGGCGAGCACAGATACGCAGTATTTT	CASSLVRTGASTDTQYF
TRBD2	TRBV7-2	NA	TRBJ2-1	TGTGCCAGCAGCTGGGACTACCAGAGCCGGGGGGAGCAGTTCTTC	CASSWDYQSRGEQFF
TRBD2	TRBV20-1	many	TRBJ2-1	TGCAGTGCCGCCTCTAGAACGGGGGGGCATAGTGAGCAGTTCTTC	CSAASRTGGHSEQFF
TRBD2	TRBV11-3	many	TRBJ2-2	TGTGCCAGCAGCAGTAGCGGGGGGGCGAACACCGGGGAGCTGTTTTTT	CASSSSGGANTGELFF
NA	TRBV4-3	many	TRBJ2-5	TGCGCCAGCAGCCGACACCGAGGGGAGACCCAGTACTTC	CASSRHRGETQYF
TRBD1	TRBV7-8	NA	TRBJ2-2	TGTGCCAGCAGTCGACAGGGGAACACCGGGGAGCTGTTTTTT	CASSRQGNTGELFF
NA	TRBV12-3/TRBV12-4	few	TRBJ2-3	TGTGCCAGCAGCCCCCTTTGGGGTGATACGCAGTATTTT	CASSPLWGDTQYF
NA	TRBV2	NA	TRBJ1-2	TGTGCCAGCAGTGAGGGTAACTATGGCTACACCTTC	CASSEGNYGYTF